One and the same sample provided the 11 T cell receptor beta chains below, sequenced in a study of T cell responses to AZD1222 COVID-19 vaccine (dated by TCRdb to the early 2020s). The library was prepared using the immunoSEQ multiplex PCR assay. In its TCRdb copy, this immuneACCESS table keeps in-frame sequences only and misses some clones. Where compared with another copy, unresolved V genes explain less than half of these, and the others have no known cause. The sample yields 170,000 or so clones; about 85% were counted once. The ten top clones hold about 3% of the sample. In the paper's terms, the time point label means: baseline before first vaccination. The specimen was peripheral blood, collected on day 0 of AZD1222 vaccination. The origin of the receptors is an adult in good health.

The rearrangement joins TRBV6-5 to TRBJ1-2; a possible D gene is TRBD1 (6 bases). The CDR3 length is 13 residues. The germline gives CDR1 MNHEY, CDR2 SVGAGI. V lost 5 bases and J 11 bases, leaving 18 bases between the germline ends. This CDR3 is CASSPPGALGYTF. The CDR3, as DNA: TGTGCCAGCAGTCCTCCAGGGGCGTTGGGGTACACCTTC.

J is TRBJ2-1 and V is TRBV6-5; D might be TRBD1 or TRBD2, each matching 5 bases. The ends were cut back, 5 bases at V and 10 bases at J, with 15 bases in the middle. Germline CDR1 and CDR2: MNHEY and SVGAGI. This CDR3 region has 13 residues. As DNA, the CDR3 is TGTGCCAGCAGTCCCGGGACGGTGGGGGAGCAGTTCTTC. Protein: CASSPGTVGEQFF.

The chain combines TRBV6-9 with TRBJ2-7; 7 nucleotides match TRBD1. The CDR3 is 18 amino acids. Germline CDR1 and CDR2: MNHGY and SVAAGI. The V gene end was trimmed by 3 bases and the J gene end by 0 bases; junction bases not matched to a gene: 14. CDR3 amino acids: CASSYLPPRDRYSYEQYF. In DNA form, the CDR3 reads TGTGCCAGCAGTTACCTACCACCCCGGGACAGATACTCCTACGAGCAGTACTTC.

CDR3 amino acids: CASSLGTSGRNNEQFF. In nucleotides, the CDR3 is TGTGCCAGCAGTCTGGGGACTAGCGGGAGAAACAATGAGCAGTTCTTC. This chain uses TRBV28 with TRBJ2-1, with TRBD2 matching 14 bases. Germline CDR1 is MDHEN and CDR2 is SYDVKM. This CDR3 spans 16 amino acids. The V and J ends lost 5 bases and 5 bases, in that order; junction bases with no gene match: 5. The complete variable domain, with remaining parts taken from reference TRBV28 and TRBJ2-1, reads DVKVTQSSRYLVKRTGEKVFLECVQDMDHENMFWYRQDPGLGLRLIYFSYDVKMKEKGDIPEGYSVSREKKERFSLILESASTNQTSMYLCASSLGTSGRNNEQFFGPGTRLTVL.

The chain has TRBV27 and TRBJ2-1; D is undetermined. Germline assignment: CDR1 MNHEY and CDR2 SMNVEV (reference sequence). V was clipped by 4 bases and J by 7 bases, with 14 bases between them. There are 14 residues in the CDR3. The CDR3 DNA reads TGTGCCAGCAGTTCCCGGATCCTAGGTAATGAGCAGTTCTTC. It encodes CASSSRILGNEQFF.

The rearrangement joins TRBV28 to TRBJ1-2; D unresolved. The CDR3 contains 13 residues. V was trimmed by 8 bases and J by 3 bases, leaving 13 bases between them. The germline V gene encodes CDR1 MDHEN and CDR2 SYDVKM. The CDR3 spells CASAQSRDYGYTF. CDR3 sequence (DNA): TGTGCCAGCGCCCAGAGCCGGGACTATGGCTACACCTTC.

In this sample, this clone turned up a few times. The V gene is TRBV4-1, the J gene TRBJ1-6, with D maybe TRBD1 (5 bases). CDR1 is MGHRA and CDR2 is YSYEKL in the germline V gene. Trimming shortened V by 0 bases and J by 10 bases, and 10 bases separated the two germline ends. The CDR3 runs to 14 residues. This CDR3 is CASSQETGRSPLHF. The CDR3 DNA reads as TGCGCCAGCAGCCAAGAAACAGGTCGATCACCCCTCCACTTT.

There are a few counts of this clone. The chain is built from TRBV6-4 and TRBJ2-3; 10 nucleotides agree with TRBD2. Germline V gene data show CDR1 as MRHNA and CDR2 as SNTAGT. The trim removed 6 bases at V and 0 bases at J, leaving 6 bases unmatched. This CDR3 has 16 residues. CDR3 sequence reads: CASSRAGGASTDTQYF. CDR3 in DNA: TGTGCCAGCAGCCGAGCGGGAGGGGCCAGCACAGATACGCAGTATTTT.

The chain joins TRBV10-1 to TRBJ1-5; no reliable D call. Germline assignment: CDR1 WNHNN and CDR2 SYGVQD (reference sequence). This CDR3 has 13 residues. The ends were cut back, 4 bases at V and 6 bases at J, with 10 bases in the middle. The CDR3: CASSGTLGQPQHF. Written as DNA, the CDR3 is TGCGCCAGCAGTGGGACTTTAGGTCAGCCCCAGCATTTT.

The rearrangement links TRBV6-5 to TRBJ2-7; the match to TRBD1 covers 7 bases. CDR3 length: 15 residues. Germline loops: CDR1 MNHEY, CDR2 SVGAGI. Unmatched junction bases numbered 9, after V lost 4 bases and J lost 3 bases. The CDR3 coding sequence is TGTGCCAGCAGTTTCAGACAGGACAGGAACTACGAGCAGTACTTC. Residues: CASSFRQDRNYEQYF.

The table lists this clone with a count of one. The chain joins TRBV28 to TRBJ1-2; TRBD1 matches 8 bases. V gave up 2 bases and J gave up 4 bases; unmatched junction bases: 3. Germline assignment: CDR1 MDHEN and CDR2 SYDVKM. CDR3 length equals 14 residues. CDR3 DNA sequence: TGTGCCAGCAGTTTAGGGCAGGGGGCCTATGGCTACACCTTC. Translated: CASSLGQGAYGYTF.